A selection of T cell receptor beta chains follows, all from one sample in a study of beta chain features in type 1 diabetes. Assay used: immunoSEQ multiplex PCR; TCRdb lists only in-frame clones, some missing. The sample holds 150,000 to 180,000 clones, over 7.5% seen once. Sequenced input: central memory CD4+ T cells from blood. The receptors come from a man aged 18 to 29 in good health. Each CDR3 is given with its conserved first and last residue. Fields, in order: CDR3 protein, CDR3 DNA, J gene, clone size, D gene, V gene. D genes are given only for firm matches. Some rows mark clone size as missing; the rest say once, few, many or name a class of expanded clone.

cdr3_aa: CSVAGVGPQTYEQYF; cdr3_nt: TGCAGCGTTGCAGGGGTCGGGCCCCAGACCTACGAGCAGTACTTC; j_call: TRBJ2-7; clone_size: many; d_call: NA; v_call: TRBV29-1
cdr3_aa: CASSSTGFGYEQYF; cdr3_nt: TGTGCCAGCAGCTCGACAGGGTTTGGGTACGAGCAGTACTTC; j_call: TRBJ2-7; clone_size: NA; d_call: TRBD1; v_call: TRBV7-6
cdr3_aa: CASSLQRGGADTQYF; cdr3_nt: TGTGCCAGCAGCTTACAGCGGGGAGGCGCAGATACGCAGTATTTT; j_call: TRBJ2-3; clone_size: NA; d_call: TRBD2; v_call: TRBV7-2
cdr3_aa: CASSLQRGNGYTF; cdr3_nt: TGTGCCAGCAGCTTGCAGAGGGGGAATGGCTACACCTTC; j_call: TRBJ1-2; clone_size: NA; d_call: NA; v_call: TRBV7-2
cdr3_aa: CASRQNPGNTEAFF; cdr3_nt: TGTGCCAGCAGGCAGAACCCTGGGAACACTGAAGCTTTCTTT; j_call: TRBJ1-1; clone_size: NA; d_call: NA; v_call: TRBV7-3
cdr3_aa: CASSFNASETTNEKLFF; cdr3_nt: TGTGCCAGCAGCTTCAATGCCAGCGAAACAACTAATGAAAAACTGTTTTTT; j_call: TRBJ1-4; clone_size: NA; d_call: NA; v_call: TRBV11-3
cdr3_aa: CAISPDNEQFF; cdr3_nt: TGTGCCATCTCCCCGGACAATGAGCAGTTCTTC; j_call: TRBJ2-1; clone_size: NA; d_call: NA; v_call: TRBV10-3
cdr3_aa: CASSQDKVGGIYGYTF; cdr3_nt: TGCGCCAGCAGCCAAGATAAAGTAGGAGGCATCTATGGCTACACCTTC; j_call: TRBJ1-2; clone_size: few; d_call: NA; v_call: TRBV4-3
cdr3_aa: CSVRTGGGETQYF; cdr3_nt: TGCAGCGTGAGGACCGGTGGGGGGGAGACCCAGTACTTC; j_call: TRBJ2-5; clone_size: many; d_call: NA; v_call: TRBV29-1
cdr3_aa: CASSPGRDQPQHF; cdr3_nt: TGTGCCAGCAGCCCGGGCAGGGATCAGCCCCAGCATTTT; j_call: TRBJ1-5; clone_size: NA; d_call: NA; v_call: TRBV7-2
cdr3_aa: CASSPGQNTEAFF; cdr3_nt: TGTGCCAGCAGCCCTGGACAGAACACTGAAGCTTTCTTT; j_call: TRBJ1-1; clone_size: NA; d_call: NA; v_call: TRBV7-3
cdr3_aa: CAWSVKGAPLQETQYF; cdr3_nt: TGTGCCTGGAGTGTAAAGGGGGCTCCCCTTCAAGAGACCCAGTACTTC; j_call: TRBJ2-5; clone_size: many; d_call: TRBD1; v_call: TRBV30
cdr3_aa: CASSKGVAGSPLHF; cdr3_nt: TGTGCCAGCAGCAAGGGAGTGGCGGGTTCACCCCTCCACTTT; j_call: TRBJ1-6; clone_size: NA; d_call: NA; v_call: TRBV11-3
cdr3_aa: CASRATGAYGYTF; cdr3_nt: TGTGCCAGCAGAGCGACAGGGGCCTATGGCTACACCTTC; j_call: TRBJ1-2; clone_size: few; d_call: TRBD1; v_call: TRBV6-5
cdr3_aa: CASSLTLGGITDTQYF; cdr3_nt: TGCGCCAGCAGCTTGACCTTGGGGGGGATCACAGATACGCAGTATTTT; j_call: TRBJ2-3; clone_size: few; d_call: TRBD2; v_call: TRBV4-3
cdr3_aa: CAIKGQGDSYEQYF; cdr3_nt: TGTGCCATCAAAGGACAGGGGGACTCCTACGAGCAGTACTTC; j_call: TRBJ2-7; clone_size: NA; d_call: TRBD1; v_call: TRBV10-3
cdr3_aa: CASSHGGTGLEKLFF; cdr3_nt: TGTGCCAGCAGCCACGGCGGGACAGGGCTCGAAAAACTGTTTTTT; j_call: TRBJ1-4; clone_size: NA; d_call: TRBD1; v_call: TRBV28
cdr3_aa: CASSPPTGENTEAFF; cdr3_nt: TGTGCCAGCTCACCACCGACGGGAGAGAACACTGAAGCTTTCTTT; j_call: TRBJ1-1; clone_size: NA; d_call: NA; v_call: TRBV18
cdr3_aa: CASSPGPTQGYGYTF; cdr3_nt: TGTGCCAGCAGCCCAGGCCCCACACAGGGCTATGGCTACACCTTC; j_call: TRBJ1-2; clone_size: few; d_call: NA; v_call: TRBV7-2
cdr3_aa: CARRPSHTSGANVLTF; cdr3_nt: TGTGCCAGAAGACCTAGCCATACCTCTGGGGCCAACGTCCTGACTTTC; j_call: TRBJ2-6; clone_size: NA; d_call: NA; v_call: TRBV19
cdr3_aa: CASSLSEWCKSGGYYEQYF; cdr3_nt: TGTGCCAGCAGTTTATCGGAGTGGTGTAAGTCGGGTGGGTACTACGAGCAGTACTTC; j_call: TRBJ2-7; clone_size: NA; d_call: NA; v_call: TRBV27
cdr3_aa: CASSGSSQGWPFF; cdr3_nt: TGTGCCAGCAGTGGATCCTCCCAGGGTTGGCCGTTCTTC; j_call: TRBJ2-1; clone_size: NA; d_call: NA; v_call: TRBV25-1
cdr3_aa: CASSSIGQGAYNEQFF; cdr3_nt: TGTGCCAGCAGCTCAATAGGACAGGGGGCCTACAATGAGCAGTTCTTC; j_call: TRBJ2-1; clone_size: few; d_call: TRBD1; v_call: TRBV5-4
cdr3_aa: CASSLDPGQGYEQYF; cdr3_nt: TGCGCCAGCAGCTTGGACCCGGGACAGGGTTACGAGCAGTACTTC; j_call: TRBJ2-7; clone_size: NA; d_call: TRBD1; v_call: TRBV5-1
cdr3_aa: CASSESGQTGTQYF; cdr3_nt: TGCGCCAGCAGTGAGTCGGGGCAGACTGGGACCCAGTACTTC; j_call: TRBJ2-5; clone_size: few; d_call: NA; v_call: TRBV10-2
cdr3_aa: CSVEVRGRGETQYF; cdr3_nt: TGCAGCGTTGAGGTCAGGGGGAGAGGGGAGACCCAGTACTTC; j_call: TRBJ2-5; clone_size: NA; d_call: TRBD1; v_call: TRBV29-1
cdr3_aa: CASSQGLAGRRSYEQYF; cdr3_nt: TGTGCCAGCAGCCAGGGACTAGCGGGCCGTCGCTCCTACGAGCAGTACTTC; j_call: TRBJ2-7; clone_size: few; d_call: TRBD2; v_call: TRBV5-4
cdr3_aa: CASSARTSAEQYF; cdr3_nt: TGCGCCAGCAGCGCGAGGACTAGCGCCGAGCAGTACTTC; j_call: TRBJ2-7; clone_size: few; d_call: TRBD2; v_call: TRBV5-1
cdr3_aa: CASRPSGSHNSGGDTQYF; cdr3_nt: TGTGCCAGCAGGCCTAGCGGGAGTCACAACTCCGGGGGAGATACGCAGTATTTT; j_call: TRBJ2-3; clone_size: NA; d_call: TRBD2; v_call: TRBV4-2